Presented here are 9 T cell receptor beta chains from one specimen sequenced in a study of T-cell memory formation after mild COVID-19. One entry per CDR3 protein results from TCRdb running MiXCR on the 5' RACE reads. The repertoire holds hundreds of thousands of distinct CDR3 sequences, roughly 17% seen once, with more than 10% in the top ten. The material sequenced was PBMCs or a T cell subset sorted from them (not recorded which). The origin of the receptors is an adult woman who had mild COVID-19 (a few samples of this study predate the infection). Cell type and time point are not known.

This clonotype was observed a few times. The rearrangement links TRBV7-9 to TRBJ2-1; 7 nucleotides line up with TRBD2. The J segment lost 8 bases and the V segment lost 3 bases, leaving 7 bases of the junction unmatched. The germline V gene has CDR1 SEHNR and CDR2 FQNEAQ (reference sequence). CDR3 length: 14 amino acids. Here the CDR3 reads CASSLAGEWDEQFF. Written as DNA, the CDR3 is TGTGCCAGCAGCTTGGCGGGAGAATGGGATGAGCAGTTCTTC.

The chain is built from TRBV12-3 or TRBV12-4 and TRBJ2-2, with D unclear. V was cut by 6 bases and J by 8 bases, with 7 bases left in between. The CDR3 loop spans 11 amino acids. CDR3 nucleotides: TGTGCCAGCAGAAACAGAGGGGAGCTGTTTTTT. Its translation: CASRNRGELFF.

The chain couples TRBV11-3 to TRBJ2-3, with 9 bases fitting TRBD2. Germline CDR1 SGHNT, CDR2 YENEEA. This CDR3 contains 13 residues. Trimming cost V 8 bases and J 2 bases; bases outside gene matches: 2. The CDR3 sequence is CASQREATDTQYF. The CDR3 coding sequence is TGTGCCAGCCAGCGGGAGGCCACAGATACGCAGTATTTT.

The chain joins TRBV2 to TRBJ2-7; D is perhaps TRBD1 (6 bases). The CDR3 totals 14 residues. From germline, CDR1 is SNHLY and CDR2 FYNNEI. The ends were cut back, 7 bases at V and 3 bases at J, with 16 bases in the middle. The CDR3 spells CASIGLSQGYEQYF. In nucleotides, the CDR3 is TGTGCCAGCATCGGACTCTCACAGGGCTACGAGCAGTACTTC.

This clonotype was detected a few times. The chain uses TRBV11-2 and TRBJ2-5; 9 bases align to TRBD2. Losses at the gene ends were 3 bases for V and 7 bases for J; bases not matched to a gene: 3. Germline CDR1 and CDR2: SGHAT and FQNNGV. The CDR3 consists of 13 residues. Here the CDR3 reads CASSLLAGATQYF. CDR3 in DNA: TGTGCCAGCAGCTTGTTAGCGGGGGCGACCCAGTACTTC.

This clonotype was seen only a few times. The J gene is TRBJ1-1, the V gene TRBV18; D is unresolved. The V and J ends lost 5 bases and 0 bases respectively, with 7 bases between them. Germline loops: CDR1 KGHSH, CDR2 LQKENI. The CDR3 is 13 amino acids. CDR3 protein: CASSFRVNTEAFF. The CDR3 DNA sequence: TGTGCCAGCTCATTCCGGGTGAACACTGAAGCTTTCTTT.

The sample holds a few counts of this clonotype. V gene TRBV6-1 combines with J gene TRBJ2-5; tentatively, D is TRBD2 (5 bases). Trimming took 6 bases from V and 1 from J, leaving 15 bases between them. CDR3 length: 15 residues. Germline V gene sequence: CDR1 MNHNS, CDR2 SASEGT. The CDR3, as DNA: TGTGCCAGCAGCCCAGCGGTGTGGAGCCAAGAGACCCAGTACTTC. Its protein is CASSPAVWSQETQYF.

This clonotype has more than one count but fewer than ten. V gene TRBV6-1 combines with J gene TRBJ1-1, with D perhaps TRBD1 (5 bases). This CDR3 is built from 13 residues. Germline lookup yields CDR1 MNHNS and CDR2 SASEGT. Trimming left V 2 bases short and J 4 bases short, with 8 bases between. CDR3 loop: CASSESGRTEAFF. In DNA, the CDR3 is TGTGCCAGCAGTGAATCAGGGCGCACTGAAGCTTTCTTT.

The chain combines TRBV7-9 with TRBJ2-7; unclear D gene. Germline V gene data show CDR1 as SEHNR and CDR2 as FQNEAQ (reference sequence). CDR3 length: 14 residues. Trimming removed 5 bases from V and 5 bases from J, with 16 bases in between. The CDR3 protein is CASSPVAAGHEQYF. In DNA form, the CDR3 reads TGTGCCAGCAGCCCCGTTGCGGCAGGCCACGAGCAGTACTTC. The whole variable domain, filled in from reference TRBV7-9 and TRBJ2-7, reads DTGVSQNPRHKITKRGQNVTFRCDPISEHNRLYWYRQTLGQGPEFLTYFQNEAQLEKSRLLSDRFSAERPKGSFSTLEIQRTEQGDSAMYLCASSPVAAGHEQYFGPGTRLTVT.